A selection of T cell receptor beta chains follows, all from one sample in a study of cytomegalovirus exposure and HLA in healthy donors. Produced via immunoSEQ multiplex PCR; TCRdb's table is partial and in-frame only. The table shows some 150,000 clones, with approximately 82% occurring only once. Sequencing was done on a sample of PBMCs. The receptor source for this set is a man aged 18 to 30 in good health and CMV-seropositive. Both conserved end residues are part of each CDR3. Fields, in order: J gene, V gene, D gene, clone size, CDR3 protein, CDR3 DNA. The D gene is left open where the match is weak. Clone size is shown for a subset of rows, as once, few, many or a class of expanded clone.

J gene: TRBJ1-2; V gene: TRBV28; D gene: -; clone size: -; CDR3 protein: CASSYEGDGYTF; CDR3 DNA: TGTGCCAGCAGTTACGAAGGGGATGGCTACACCTTC
J gene: TRBJ1-1; V gene: TRBV11-2; D gene: -; clone size: once; CDR3 protein: CASSKHRNTEAFF; CDR3 DNA: TGTGCCAGCAGCAAACACAGGAACACTGAAGCTTTCTTT
J gene: TRBJ2-7; V gene: TRBV19; D gene: TRBD1; clone size: -; CDR3 protein: CASSPGTANEQYF; CDR3 DNA: TGTGCCAGTAGTCCTGGGACAGCCAACGAGCAGTACTTC
J gene: TRBJ1-3; V gene: TRBV5-1; D gene: -; clone size: -; CDR3 protein: CASSLARGRSSGNTIYF; CDR3 DNA: TGCGCCAGCAGCTTGGCCAGGGGACGGAGCTCTGGAAACACCATATATTTT
J gene: TRBJ1-1; V gene: TRBV27; D gene: TRBD1; clone size: -; CDR3 protein: CASTLGTGNTEAFF; CDR3 DNA: TGTGCCAGCACCCTCGGGACAGGGAACACTGAAGCTTTCTTT
J gene: TRBJ1-4; V gene: TRBV28; D gene: -; clone size: -; CDR3 protein: CASSGADSTNEKLFF; CDR3 DNA: TGTGCCAGCAGCGGAGCAGACTCAACTAATGAAAAACTGTTTTTT
J gene: TRBJ2-1; V gene: TRBV6-4; D gene: TRBD2; clone size: -; CDR3 protein: CASSQLGTSGTKQFF; CDR3 DNA: TGTGCCAGCAGTCAATTAGGGACTAGCGGAACCAAGCAGTTCTTC
J gene: TRBJ2-3; V gene: TRBV7-2; D gene: TRBD2; clone size: -; CDR3 protein: CASSQLGRAGDTQYF; CDR3 DNA: TGTGCCAGCAGCCAACTCGGGAGGGCCGGAGATACGCAGTATTTT
J gene: TRBJ2-3; V gene: TRBV29-1; D gene: -; clone size: -; CDR3 protein: CSEGAGPLSTQYF; CDR3 DNA: TGCAGCGAGGGGGCGGGGCCGTTAAGTACGCAGTATTTT
J gene: TRBJ2-1; V gene: TRBV20-1; D gene: -; clone size: -; CDR3 protein: CSASGANEQFF; CDR3 DNA: TGCAGTGCTAGTGGGGCCAATGAGCAGTTCTTC
J gene: TRBJ2-1; V gene: TRBV6-1; D gene: -; clone size: -; CDR3 protein: CATGREQFF; CDR3 DNA: TGTGCCACTGGGAGAGAGCAGTTCTTC
J gene: TRBJ2-5; V gene: TRBV28; D gene: -; clone size: -; CDR3 protein: CASSLRPGWTQETQYF; CDR3 DNA: TGTGCCAGCAGTTTAAGGCCAGGGTGGACCCAAGAGACCCAGTACTTC
J gene: TRBJ2-1; V gene: TRBV28; D gene: TRBD2; clone size: -; CDR3 protein: CASKGLAGGPSYNEQFF; CDR3 DNA: TGTGCCAGCAAGGGGCTAGCGGGAGGGCCGTCCTACAATGAGCAGTTCTTC
J gene: TRBJ1-2; V gene: TRBV5-1; D gene: -; clone size: -; CDR3 protein: CASSLEPPYGYTF; CDR3 DNA: TGCGCCAGCAGCCTGGAGCCCCCCTATGGCTACACCTTC
J gene: TRBJ2-3; V gene: TRBV5-8; D gene: TRBD1; clone size: -; CDR3 protein: CASSLPVDRGFF; CDR3 DNA: TGTGCCAGCAGCTTGCCCGTGGACAGGGGATTTTTT
J gene: TRBJ2-7; V gene: TRBV18; D gene: TRBD2; clone size: -; CDR3 protein: CASSPSGLAGDEQYF; CDR3 DNA: TGTGCCAGCTCACCTTCGGGACTAGCGGGAGACGAGCAGTACTTC
J gene: TRBJ1-2; V gene: TRBV18; D gene: -; clone size: once; CDR3 protein: CASSRLASNYGYTF; CDR3 DNA: TGTGCCAGCTCACGTTTGGCTTCAAACTATGGCTACACCTTC
J gene: TRBJ2-1; V gene: TRBV6-5; D gene: TRBD1; clone size: -; CDR3 protein: CASTGTGAHNEQFF; CDR3 DNA: TGTGCCAGCACCGGGACAGGAGCCCACAATGAGCAGTTCTTC
J gene: TRBJ2-2; V gene: TRBV28; D gene: -; clone size: -; CDR3 protein: CASRGTGSAGELFF; CDR3 DNA: TGTGCCAGCAGGGGTACAGGGTCGGCCGGGGAGCTGTTTTTT
J gene: TRBJ2-7; V gene: TRBV29-1; D gene: TRBD1; clone size: -; CDR3 protein: CSVAGTGNYEQYF; CDR3 DNA: TGCAGCGTCGCCGGGACAGGCAACTACGAGCAGTACTTC
J gene: TRBJ2-5; V gene: TRBV2; D gene: TRBD1; clone size: once; CDR3 protein: CASSADRASETQYF; CDR3 DNA: TGTGCCAGCAGTGCGGACAGGGCCTCGGAGACCCAGTACTTC
J gene: TRBJ2-7; V gene: TRBV7-6; D gene: -; clone size: -; CDR3 protein: CASSPGGAGYEQYF; CDR3 DNA: TGTGCCAGCAGCCCTGGGGGAGCGGGCTACGAGCAGTACTTC
J gene: TRBJ2-7; V gene: TRBV28; D gene: TRBD1; clone size: few; CDR3 protein: CASSTAVLKDRGWYEQYF; CDR3 DNA: TGTGCCAGCAGTACTGCGGTACTGAAGGACAGGGGGTGGTACGAGCAGTACTTC
J gene: TRBJ2-3; V gene: TRBV5-1; D gene: -; clone size: -; CDR3 protein: CASSLEGASTDTQYF; CDR3 DNA: TGCGCCAGCAGCTTGGAGGGAGCTAGCACAGATACGCAGTATTTT
J gene: TRBJ1-5; V gene: TRBV11-3; D gene: -; clone size: -; CDR3 protein: CASSLRGGAPDQPQHF; CDR3 DNA: TGTGCCAGCAGCCTCCGGGGGGGGGCGCCGGATCAGCCCCAGCATTTT
J gene: TRBJ1-1; V gene: TRBV6-5; D gene: -; clone size: -; CDR3 protein: CASSDTGTEAFF; CDR3 DNA: TGTGCCAGCAGTGACACGGGAACTGAAGCTTTCTTT
J gene: TRBJ2-7; V gene: TRBV27; D gene: -; clone size: -; CDR3 protein: CASSFTGGYEQYF; CDR3 DNA: TGTGCCAGCAGTTTCACAGGCGGCTACGAGCAGTACTTC
J gene: TRBJ1-6; V gene: TRBV2; D gene: TRBD1; clone size: -; CDR3 protein: CASRIGTDNSPLHF; CDR3 DNA: TGTGCCAGCAGGATCGGGACAGATAATTCACCCCTCCACTTT